Shown below are 8 T cell receptor beta chains from a single sample sequenced in a study of blood T cell repertoires in COVID-19. The protocol was immunoSEQ multiplex PCR, while the TCRdb copy is restricted to in-frame clones and leaves out a portion. Among over 150,000 clones listed, over 80% were seen once. The sequenced sample consisted of peripheral blood. All receptors derive from a woman of 80 years or more with active or convalescent COVID-19.

The genes are TRBV7-2 and TRBJ2-7; D might be TRBD2 (6 bases). The germline CDR1 and CDR2 sequences are SGHTA and FQGNSA. The CDR3 is 14 residues long. Trimming pared 6 bases from V and 0 bases from J, leaving 12 bases between. CDR3 in amino acids: CASSRSGSSYEQYF. The DNA for the CDR3 is TGTGCCAGCAGTCGATCCGGGAGCTCCTACGAGCAGTACTTC.

The gene calls are TRBV4-3 and TRBJ1-1, with D possibly being TRBD1 (5 bases). V lost 4 bases and J lost 5, with 17 bases in between. The CDR3 spans 15 residues. Germline assignment: CDR1 LGHNA and CDR2 YSLEER. The DNA for the CDR3 is TGCGCCAGCAGCCGAGCCCCCCAGGGCCAAACTGAAGCTTTCTTT. It is translated as CASSRAPQGQTEAFF.

This chain uses TRBV5-6 with TRBJ1-3, with 9 bases identical to TRBD1. J lost 5 bases, V lost 1 base, and 4 bases had no gene match. In germline, CDR1 is SGHDT, CDR2 YYEEEE. The CDR3 runs 15 residues. The CDR3: CASSLSTGGRNTIYF. The CDR3 nucleotides read TGTGCCAGCAGCTTGTCTACAGGGGGCAGAAACACCATATATTTT.

This sequence joins TRBV7-2 and TRBJ1-2, with D uncertain. This CDR3 is built from 13 residues. The V end was cut by 4 bases, the J end by 12 bases, with 18 bases between. Germline V gives CDR1 SGHTA, CDR2 FQGNSA. The CDR3 DNA is TGTGCCAGCAGCTCGGCAGCCCCGGGGTCCCACACCTTC. It translates to CASSSAAPGSHTF.

This clone came up a few times. V gene TRBV13 combines with J gene TRBJ2-7; 8 positions match TRBD2. The germline V gene encodes CDR1 PRHDT and CDR2 FYEKMQ (reference sequence). The CDR3 is 16 amino acids. After removal of 0 bases from V and 1 base from J, the junction contained 5 bases not matched to a gene. The DNA of the CDR3 is TGTGCCAGCAGCTTAGGCGGGGGGGCCCTTTCCTACGAGCAGTACTTC. Protein sequence: CASSLGGGALSYEQYF.

The V and J genes are TRBV5-6 and TRBJ1-2; D call uncertain. The germline CDR1 and CDR2 sequences are SGHDT and YYEEEE. The CDR3 runs 16 residues. V was pared by 1 base and J by 7 bases, with 20 bases between. CDR3 sequence reads: CASSLRSAEGVGGYTF. The CDR3 bases are TGTGCCAGCAGCTTGCGGTCCGCGGAAGGAGTGGGTGGCTACACCTTC.

The rearrangement links TRBV5-1 to TRBJ2-7, with 10 bases matching TRBD1. Germline CDR1 SGHRS, CDR2 YFSETQ. V trimming: 4 bases; J trimming: 9 bases; junction bases outside the gene matches: 7. This CDR3 spans 13 amino acids. This chain's CDR3 is CASSPGQGGLQYF. The CDR3 nucleotides are TGCGCCAGCAGCCCCGGACAGGGGGGGTTGCAGTACTTC.

The chain combines TRBV18 with TRBJ2-5; D unresolved. CDR1 and CDR2 from the germline V gene are KGHSH and LQKENI. The CDR3 has 14 residues. V was clipped by 5 bases and J by 4 bases, with 14 bases between them. The CDR3 nucleotides read TGTGCCAGCTCAACCCCCGGAAGGAGAGAGACCCAGTACTTC. It yields the protein CASSTPGRRETQYF.